What follows are 19 T cell receptor beta chains derived from one specimen sequenced in a study of human T cells and chemical hapten exposure. MiXCR, run by TCRdb on the RACE reads, gives a single entry per CDR3 protein. The sample holds around 150,000 distinct CDR3 sequences, about 14% seen once. Specified time point: patch test 1, 2 weeks after DPC sensitization. This sample's treatment: therapeutic diphenylcyclopropenone sensitization with weekly scalp DPC. Sequencing was performed on whole blood, taken in connection with sensitization to the hapten diphenylcyclopropenone (DPC). Receptor source: a woman aged 30 to 39 with alopecia areata. Some clones in this sample may be carry-over from other donors' samples.

V usage is TRBV9 and J usage is TRBJ2-1; 14 bases map to TRBD2. Looked up from germline, CDR1 is SGDLS and CDR2 is YYNGEE. There are 19 residues in the CDR3. V shed 3 bases, J shed 5 bases, and the junction held 13 bases outside the gene matches. The CDR3: CASSGGLAGDVARHNEQFF. Here the CDR3 DNA reads TGTGCCAGCAGCGGGGGACTAGCGGGAGATGTGGCGCGTCACAATGAGCAGTTCTTC.

The chain has TRBV2 and TRBJ2-1; 7 bases are shared with TRBD1. This CDR3 has 14 residues. The V gene's germline CDR1 is SNHLY and CDR2 FYNNEI. Trimming removed 6 bases from V and 6 bases from J; junction bases left unmatched: 8. For the CDR3, the DNA is TGTGCCAGCAGCGAAACGACAGGGAGCAATGAGCAGTTCTTC. This codes for CASSETTGSNEQFF.

This clonotype was seen a handful of times. The chain links TRBV19 to TRBJ1-2; 7 nucleotides line up with TRBD1. Germline CDR1 LNHDA, CDR2 SQIVND (reference sequence). Germline trimming cut 9 bases from V and 5 bases from J; bases unmatched to any gene: 9. The CDR3 is made up of 13 amino acids. CDR3 protein: CASTRDSLYGYTF. Written as DNA, the CDR3 is TGTGCCAGCACCCGGGACAGTCTGTATGGCTACACCTTC.

V and J are TRBV9 and TRBJ2-7; D is unclear. The V and J ends lost 3 bases and 1 base respectively, with 11 bases between them. Per the germline V gene, CDR1 is SGDLS and CDR2 is YYNGEE. This CDR3 contains 14 residues. CDR3 sequence reads: CASSAPGASYEQYF. CDR3 DNA sequence: TGTGCCAGCAGCGCTCCGGGCGCGTCCTACGAGCAGTACTTC.

This chain uses TRBV18 with TRBJ1-6; no reliable D call. The V and J ends lost 3 bases and 7 bases respectively, with 7 bases between them. The CDR3 is made up of 13 amino acids. Germline CDR1 is KGHSH and CDR2 is LQKENI. In DNA form, the CDR3 reads TGTGCCAGCTCACCCGGGGAAAATTCACCCCTCCACTTT. This encodes CASSPGENSPLHF. The full variable domain, with the rest looked up from reference TRBV18 and TRBJ1-6, is NAGVMQNPRHLVRRRGQEARLRCSPMKGHSHVYWYRQLPEEGLKFMVYLQKENIIDESGMPKERFSAEFPKEGPSILRIQQVVRGDSAAYFCASSPGENSPLHFGNGTRLTVT.

This clonotype was counted many times. CDR3 nucleotide sequence: TGTGCCAGCAGGGGACTAGCGGGAGTACGTTCGTTCTTC. It is translated as CASRGLAGVRSFF. V gene TRBV6-2 or TRBV6-3 combines with J gene TRBJ2-1; 14 positions agree with TRBD2. This CDR3 region has 13 residues. Germline assignment: CDR1 MNHEY and CDR2 SVGEGT. Unmatched junction bases numbered 7, after V lost 6 bases and J lost 15 bases.

This clonotype has only a few counts. The CDR3 coding sequence is TGTGCCAGCAGCTTAGCCCCGAACACTGAAGCTTTCTTT. It is translated as CASSLAPNTEAFF. The V call is TRBV7-9, the J call TRBJ1-1; the D is unclear. The CDR3 sequence is 13 residues long. Per germline, CDR1 SEHNR and CDR2 FQNEAQ (reference sequence). Trimming shortened V by 0 bases and J by 1 base, and 3 bases separated the two germline ends. The variable domain in full, completed from reference TRBV7-9 and TRBJ1-1, reads DTGVSQNPRHKITKRGQNVTFRCDPISEHNRLYWYRQTLGQGPEFLTYFQNEAQLEKSRLLSDRFSAERPKGSFSTLEIQRTEQGDSAMYLCASSLAPNTEAFFGQGTRLTVV.

The chain employs TRBV28 and TRBJ1-2, with TRBD1 matching 9 bases. Germline V lookup: CDR1 MDHEN, CDR2 SYDVKM. V lost 5 bases, J lost 2 bases, and 6 bases stayed unmatched. This CDR3 comprises 15 residues. The DNA for the CDR3 is TGTGCCAGCAGTCGCCCAGGACAGGGGAACTATGGCTACACCTTC. Translated, it gives CASSRPGQGNYGYTF.

This clonotype occurred a few times. The chain carries TRBV3-1 and TRBJ2-3, with D perhaps TRBD2 (5 bases). The V gene lost 5 bases and the J gene lost 2 bases, with 11 bases spanning the gap. Germline assignment: CDR1 LGHDT and CDR2 YNNKEL (reference sequence). The CDR3 is made up of 14 amino acids. The CDR3 DNA reads TGTGCCAGCAGCACCTCACTAGTCACAGATACGCAGTATTTT. Its translation is CASSTSLVTDTQYF.

The V gene is TRBV6-6, the J gene TRBJ1-3, with D possibly matching TRBD1 (5 bases). The V and J ends lost 6 bases and 0 bases respectively, with 12 bases between them. The germline V gene has CDR1 MNHNY and CDR2 SVGAGI (reference sequence). This CDR3 spans 15 amino acids. CDR3 sequence: CASSRGPSSGNTIYF. The CDR3 bases are TGTGCCAGCAGCCGGGGACCTAGCTCTGGAAACACCATATATTTT.

In this sample, this clonotype turned up many times. As DNA, the CDR3 is TGTGCCAGCAGCTCGGACTGGGGCACAGATACGCAGTATTTT. Translated: CASSSDWGTDTQYF. The chain couples TRBV7-2 to TRBJ2-3; maybe TRBD2 (5 bases). This CDR3 has 14 amino acids. Trimming took 4 bases from V and 1 from J, leaving 9 bases between them. CDR1 is SGHTA and CDR2 is FQGNSA in the germline V gene. Variable domain in full (rest from reference TRBV7-2 and TRBJ2-3): GAGVSQSPSNKVTEKGKDVELRCDPISGHTALYWYRQSLGQGLEFLIYFQGNSAPDKSGLPSDRFSAERTGGSVSTLTIQRTQQEDSAVYLCASSSDWGTDTQYFGPGTRLTVL.

This clonotype was seen many times. The V and J genes are TRBV28 and TRBJ1-3; 9 bases map to TRBD1. The V gene's germline CDR1 is MDHEN and CDR2 SYDVKM. V was pared by 2 bases and J by 8 bases, with 1 base of the junction left unmatched. The CDR3 extends over 13 amino acids. CDR3 sequence: CASSLGQGYTIYF. The CDR3 DNA reads as TGTGCCAGCAGTTTAGGACAGGGGTACACCATATATTTT.

Only a few counts were recorded for this clonotype. The V call is TRBV24-1, the J call TRBJ2-3; possible D gene TRBD2, 7 bases. The CDR3 loop spans 15 amino acids. V lost 2 bases, J lost 3 bases, and 11 bases lay in between. Germline assignment: CDR1 KGHDR and CDR2 SFDVKD. CDR3 sequence: CATSDWGGATDTQYF. The DNA for the CDR3 is TGTGCCACCAGTGATTGGGGGGGCGCGACAGATACGCAGTATTTT.

V is TRBV7-6 and J is TRBJ2-5, with 9 positions matching TRBD1. Trimming took 4 bases from V and 1 from J; bases not matched to a gene: 4. CDR1 and CDR2 from the germline V gene are SGHVS and FNYEAQ. This CDR3 contains 15 residues. The CDR3 coding sequence is TGTGCCAGCAGCTCGGGACAGGGATTCCAAGAGACCCAGTACTTC. The encoded protein is CASSSGQGFQETQYF.

The chain combines TRBV7-8 with TRBJ2-1; 9 bases fit TRBD1. Trimming removed 1 base from V and 15 bases from J; junction bases left unmatched: 16. Germline V gene data show CDR1 as SGHVS and CDR2 as FQNEAQ. The CDR3 contains 16 residues. The CDR3 loop is CASSLEGTGTLDGRFF. In DNA form, the CDR3 reads TGTGCCAGCAGCTTAGAAGGGACAGGGACGTTGGATGGTAGGTTCTTC.

This chain connects TRBV7-2 to TRBJ1-5, with unresolved D. Germline lookup yields CDR1 SGHTA and CDR2 FQGNSA. The CDR3 loop spans 15 amino acids. Between the trimmed V and J ends, which lost 1 base and 0 bases, there was a span of 7 bases. In DNA, the CDR3 is TGTGCCAGCAGCTTAGGTAACAGTAGCAATCAGCCCCAGCATTTT. Protein sequence: CASSLGNSSNQPQHF.

This clonotype has just a few counts. The V gene is TRBV7-3, the J gene TRBJ2-6; tentative D call: TRBD2 (5 bases). The V and J ends lost 2 bases and 0 bases respectively, with 11 bases between them. CDR3 size: 17 residues. Germline V gene data show CDR1 as SGHTA and CDR2 as FQGTGA. The DNA of the CDR3 is TGTGCCAGCAGCTTATTCGGGGAGAGCTCTGGGGCCAACGTCCTGACTTTC. Amino acids: CASSLFGESSGANVLTF.

This chain links TRBV29-1 with TRBJ1-1, with D unclear. CDR1 and CDR2 from the germline V gene are SQVTM and ANQGSEA. The length of the CDR3 is 11 residues. V was trimmed by 4 bases and J by 10 bases, leaving 13 bases between them. The CDR3 protein is CSVADPTTAFF. The CDR3 nucleotides are TGCAGCGTTGCCGACCCTACGACAGCTTTCTTT.

This clonotype was seen more than once but under ten times. The genes are TRBV18 and TRBJ1-6, with a weak D call TRBD1 (5 bases). The CDR3 spans 18 residues. The V gene lost 6 bases and the J gene lost 0 bases, with 18 bases spanning the gap. CDR1 and CDR2 (germline): KGHSH, LQKENI. CDR3 in amino acids: CASSQYRISGSYNSPLHF. Here the CDR3 DNA reads TGTGCCAGCTCGCAGTACAGGATCAGTGGCTCCTATAATTCACCCCTCCACTTT. The full variable domain, in which reference TRBV18 and TRBJ1-6 provide the parts outside the CDR3, is NAGVMQNPRHLVRRRGQEARLRCSPMKGHSHVYWYRQLPEEGLKFMVYLQKENIIDESGMPKERFSAEFPKEGPSILRIQQVVRGDSAAYFCASSQYRISGSYNSPLHFGNGTRLTVT.